The sequence of this TCR beta chain was determined in a study of blood T cell repertoires in COVID-19. Sequencing was performed with immunoSEQ multiplex PCR; in TCRdb, only in-frame clones are kept and a portion is missing. The sample yields nearly 300,000 clones, approximately 88% seen once. Per germline, CDR1 SGHRS and CDR2 YFSETQ. Trimming stripped 0 bases from V and 1 base from J, with 13 bases between. This CDR3 comprises 17 residues. Sequenced input: peripheral blood. This chain joins TRBV5-1 and TRBJ2-2; a weak D match, TRBD2 (5 bases). This clonotype was obtained from a human donor with COVID-19, enrolled during active disease. The donor label of this sample is uncertain. The CDR3 reads CASSLASSGGNTGELFF. DNA for the CDR3: TGCGCCAGCAGCTTGGCCTCCAGCGGAGGGAACACCGGGGAGCTGTTTTTT.